This entry lists 25 T cell receptor beta chains sequenced from one sample in a study of shared clonotypes between healthy human individuals. Assay: immunoSEQ multiplex PCR; the TCRdb copy retains only in-frame clones and omits some. In the table there are some 2.1 million clones, over 85% of which are singletons. Naive CD8 cells lacked CD45RO, underwent positive selection for CCR7 and left out terminally differentiated effector memory CD45RA+ cells. Sequenced material: naive CD8+ T cells sorted from blood. Receptor source: a man younger than 35 in good health.

The chain is built from TRBV9 and TRBJ2-7; no definite D call. This CDR3 comprises 14 residues. V was pared by 0 bases and J by 5 bases, with 12 bases between. Germline loops: CDR1 SGDLS, CDR2 YYNGEE. The CDR3 sequence: CASSVGINMNEQYF. For the CDR3, the DNA is TGTGCCAGCAGCGTAGGCATAAATATGAACGAGCAGTACTTC.

The V call is TRBV4-3, the J call TRBJ2-3, with 7 bases fitting TRBD1. This CDR3 has 14 amino acids. Germline CDR1 and CDR2: LGHNA and YSLEER. Unmatched junction bases numbered 2, after V lost 1 base and J lost 4 bases. The CDR3 sequence: CASSQGTGPDTQYF. The CDR3 DNA reads as TGCGCCAGCAGCCAAGGGACAGGCCCAGATACGCAGTATTTT.

Only one count was recorded for this clone. This chain joins TRBV5-4 and TRBJ2-1, with 8 bases matching TRBD2. The CDR3 sequence is 16 residues long. The V gene end was trimmed by 2 bases and the J gene end by 0 bases; junction bases not matched to a gene: 4. Germline CDR1 and CDR2: SGHNT and YYREEE (reference sequence). CDR3 amino acids: CASSFSAGGSYNEQFF. The CDR3 bases are TGTGCCAGCAGCTTTAGTGCGGGAGGCTCCTACAATGAGCAGTTCTTC.

The gene calls are TRBV4-1 and TRBJ2-4; D remains unclear. Germline CDR1 reads MGHRA; CDR2 reads YSYEKL. This CDR3 comprises 13 residues. Between the trimmed V and J ends, which lost 1 base and 7 bases, there was a span of 8 bases. The CDR3 sequence: CASSQGPSNIQYF. For the CDR3, the DNA is TGCGCCAGCAGCCAAGGGCCCTCGAACATTCAGTACTTC.

The V gene is TRBV5-4, the J gene TRBJ2-7; D is possibly TRBD1 or TRBD2 (5 bases each). CDR3 length: 15 residues. Trimming removed 1 base at V and 6 bases at J, with 17 bases between. The germline V gene has CDR1 SGHNT and CDR2 YYREEE (reference sequence). Here the CDR3 DNA reads TGTGCCAGCAGCTTGTCGGGGCTAAGTCTCGTCGAGCAGTACTTC. Protein: CASSLSGLSLVEQYF.

This chain links TRBV4-1 with TRBJ2-7, with TRBD2 matching over 11 bases. Germline-derived CDR1 and CDR2 are MGHRA and YSYEKL. Trimming at V came to 3 bases and at J to 6 bases, leaving 4 bases not matched to a gene. CDR3 length equals 14 residues. CDR3 protein: CASSHPGLAVEQYF. In nucleotides, the CDR3 is TGCGCCAGCAGCCATCCGGGACTAGCGGTCGAGCAGTACTTC.

The chain carries TRBV4-2 and TRBJ2-7, with no clear D. CDR3 length: 14 residues. The germline V and J ends were trimmed by 0 bases and 0 bases, with 6 bases remaining between them. The germline V gene has CDR1 LGHNA and CDR2 YNFKEQ. This chain's CDR3 is CASSQDDISYEQYF. For the CDR3, the DNA is TGTGCCAGCAGCCAAGATGACATCTCCTACGAGCAGTACTTC.

The V call is TRBV7-9, the J call TRBJ2-7; possible D gene TRBD2, 5 bases. V dropped 5 bases and J dropped 3 bases, with 20 bases sitting between them. The CDR3 spans 16 residues. Germline CDR1 SEHNR, CDR2 FQNEAQ (reference sequence). The CDR3, as DNA: TGTGCCAGCAGCCCACCGAAGGAGAGGGATGGCTACGAGCAGTACTTC. Translation gives CASSPPKERDGYEQYF.

J is TRBJ2-1 and V is TRBV11-2; no clear D. Germline V lookup: CDR1 SGHAT, CDR2 FQNNGV. The CDR3 sequence is 13 residues long. With 2 bases removed from V and 4 bases from J, the gap between germline ends came to 6 bases. CDR3 amino acids: CASSLTEYNEQFF. The CDR3 DNA reads as TGTGCCAGCAGCTTAACGGAGTACAATGAGCAGTTCTTC.

The chain carries TRBV28 and TRBJ2-7; tentative D call: TRBD1 (5 bases). The CDR3 is 14 residues long. Trimming shortened V by 11 bases and J by 0 bases, and 17 bases separated the two germline ends. Germline CDR1 and CDR2: MDHEN and SYDVKM. CDR3 nucleotide sequence: TGTGCCTCCCGGCCCACAGGCAGCTCCTACGAGCAGTACTTC. It codes for CASRPTGSSYEQYF. Together with reference TRBV28 and TRBJ2-7, the CDR3 gives the full variable domain: DVKVTQSSRYLVKRTGEKVFLECVQDMDHENMFWYRQDPGLGLRLIYFSYDVKMKEKGDIPEGYSVSREKKERFSLILESASTNQTSMYLCASRPTGSSYEQYFGPGTRLTVT.

This clone was counted a few times. This sample includes further DNA sequences coding for the same CDR3. The gene calls are TRBV7-9 and TRBJ1-6, with 9 bases identical to TRBD1. Looked up from germline, CDR1 is SEHNR and CDR2 is FQNEAQ (reference sequence). V was pared by 1 base and J by 10 bases, with 2 bases of the junction left unmatched. The CDR3 is 14 residues long. The DNA for the CDR3 is TGTGCCAGCAGCTTAGGGACAGGGGACTCACCCCTCCACTTT. It is translated as CASSLGTGDSPLHF.

V and J are TRBV9 and TRBJ2-3, with D hard to call. V was cut by 4 bases and J by 5 bases, with 23 bases left in between. CDR3 length equals 17 residues. The germline CDR1 and CDR2 sequences are SGDLS and YYNGEE. The CDR3 region is CASSQKSLASRRDTQYF. The CDR3 coding sequence is TGTGCCAGCAGCCAGAAATCCCTCGCGAGCCGACGAGATACGCAGTATTTT.

This clone was detected only once. The J gene is TRBJ2-5, the V gene TRBV13; 7 bases align to TRBD2. Matching the DNA end better, TRBJ2-7 makes the J call doubtful. The germline gives CDR1 PRHDT, CDR2 FYEKMQ (reference sequence). The CDR3 is made up of 15 amino acids. DNA of the CDR3: TGTGCCAGCAGCGAGAGCGGGATTGCCTCCTACGAGCAGTACTTC. Translating gives CASSESGIASYEQYF.

About this clone itself: This CDR3 is also generated by other DNA sequences in the sample. The chain combines TRBV27 with TRBJ1-4; 8 bases agree with TRBD1. The CDR3 length is 14 residues. The V and J ends lost 6 bases and 8 bases, in that order; junction bases with no gene match: 8. The germline V gene has CDR1 MNHEY and CDR2 SMNVEV (reference sequence). CDR3 loop: CASSLTGAREKLFF. In DNA, the CDR3 is TGTGCCAGCAGCTTGACAGGGGCCCGGGAAAAACTGTTTTTT.

This sequence joins TRBV9 and TRBJ2-2, with 13 bases that match TRBD2. The CDR3 length is 15 residues. V lost 3 bases to trimming and J lost 8 bases; unmatched junction nucleotides: 4. The germline gives CDR1 SGDLS, CDR2 YYNGEE. This CDR3 reads CASSGGLAGAGELFF. In DNA, the CDR3 is TGTGCCAGCAGCGGCGGACTAGCGGGAGCGGGGGAGCTGTTTTTT.

For this clone: Additional DNA sequences in this sample encode the identical CDR3. The chain employs TRBV2 and TRBJ1-2, with TRBD1 matching over 11 bases. Germline V gives CDR1 SNHLY, CDR2 FYNNEI. V was pared by 4 bases and J by 5 bases, with 3 bases of the junction left unmatched. The CDR3 loop spans 14 amino acids. For the CDR3, the DNA is TGTGCCAGCAGTGCCGGACAGGGGGCTTATGGCTACACCTTC. Translated: CASSAGQGAYGYTF.

CDR3 sequence (DNA): TGTGCCTGGAGCATCCGGGGGGAGTTCTACAATGAGCAGTTCTTC. Translating gives CAWSIRGEFYNEQFF. The genes are TRBV30 and TRBJ2-1, with 7 positions matching TRBD2. Looked up from germline, CDR1 is GTSNPN and CDR2 is SVGIG (reference sequence). With V trimmed by 3 bases and J by 3 bases, 8 bases remained unmatched. The CDR3 length is 15 residues. The full variable domain, with the rest looked up from reference TRBV30 and TRBJ2-1, is SQTIHQWPATLVQPVGSPLSLECTVEGTSNPNLYWYRQAAGRGLQLLFYSVGIGQISSEVPQNLSASRPQDRQFILSSKKLLLSDSGFYLCAWSIRGEFYNEQFFGPGTRLTVL.

The chain uses TRBV27 and TRBJ2-7, with 10 bases identical to TRBD2. Losses at the gene ends were 5 bases for V and 2 bases for J; bases not matched to a gene: 9. Germline V lookup: CDR1 MNHEY, CDR2 SMNVEV (reference sequence). The CDR3 runs 16 residues. The CDR3 DNA reads TGTGCCAGCAGTCCGAGTAGCGGGAGGAAGGCCTACGAGCAGTACTTC. Amino acids: CASSPSSGRKAYEQYF.

This sequence joins TRBV4-2 and TRBJ2-7, with D perhaps assigned TRBD1 or TRBD2 (5 bases each). This CDR3 contains 18 residues. Germline CDR1 LGHNA, CDR2 YNFKEQ. V lost 4 bases and J lost 9, with 31 bases in between. The CDR3 DNA reads as TGTGCCAGCAGCCCCAGCACCCAACCTCGGGACGGTGGATTTTGGCAGTACTTC. It codes for CASSPSTQPRDGGFWQYF.

The chain is built from TRBV9 and TRBJ2-3; TRBD1 matches 8 bases. The germline V gene has CDR1 SGDLS and CDR2 YYNGEE. The CDR3 spans 15 residues. V was clipped by 6 bases and J by 3 bases; unmatched bases: 9. The CDR3 coding sequence is TGTGCCAGCAACTTTCCGGGACAGGTGACAGATACGCAGTATTTT. Translated, it gives CASNFPGQVTDTQYF.

V gene TRBV19 combines with J gene TRBJ2-3; the D call may be TRBD1 or TRBD2 (5 bases each). CDR3 length equals 15 residues. Trimming stripped 5 bases from V and 6 bases from J, with 18 bases between. In germline, CDR1 is LNHDA, CDR2 SQIVND (reference sequence). CDR3 DNA sequence: TGTGCCAGTAGTCCCTCCAGACAGCGGTCGGATACGCAGTATTTT. This translates into CASSPSRQRSDTQYF. The entire variable domain, with the rest obtained from reference TRBV19 and TRBJ2-3, is as follows: DGGITQSPKYLFRKEGQNVTLSCEQNLNHDAMYWYRQDPGQGLRLIYYSQIVNDFQKGDIAEGYSVSREKKESFPLTVTSAQKNPTAFYLCASSPSRQRSDTQYFGPGTRLTVL.

This chain links TRBV7-6 with TRBJ1-4, with TRBD1 as a possible D gene (6 bases). Trimming took 5 bases from V and 7 from J, leaving 20 bases between them. CDR1 is SGHVS, CDR2 FNYEAQ, per germline. There are 16 residues in the CDR3. This CDR3 is CASSPPLGGAVEKLFF. In nucleotides, the CDR3 is TGTGCCAGCAGCCCACCATTGGGGGGGGCGGTTGAAAAACTGTTTTTT.

The sample holds one count of this clone. The chain's CDR3 is CASSLSMEGRGAYEQYF. In nucleotides, the CDR3 is TGTGCCAGCAGCCTATCTATGGAAGGGCGGGGGGCCTACGAGCAGTACTTC. V usage is TRBV4-2 and J usage is TRBJ2-7; 8 bases fit TRBD2. The germline gives CDR1 LGHNA, CDR2 YNFKEQ. The V gene end was trimmed by 4 bases and the J gene end by 2 bases; junction bases not matched to a gene: 13. This CDR3 spans 17 amino acids.

The chain couples TRBV27 to TRBJ1-3; 9 nucleotides match TRBD1. This CDR3 has 17 amino acids. V shed 5 bases and J 4 bases; nucleotides not matched to a gene: 12. Looked up from germline, CDR1 is MNHEY and CDR2 is SMNVEV (reference sequence). The CDR3 region is CASSNLMGQGLGNTIYF. In nucleotides, the CDR3 is TGTGCCAGCAGTAACCTTATGGGACAGGGTCTCGGAAACACCATATATTTT.

In regard to this clone: Other nucleotide sequences from this sample produce the same CDR3. The chain couples TRBV27 to TRBJ2-7; D gene unclear. This CDR3 spans 13 amino acids. V lost 5 bases and J lost 2, with 10 bases in between. Germline-derived CDR1 and CDR2 are MNHEY and SMNVEV (reference sequence). The CDR3 is CASSPGPPYEQYF. The CDR3 DNA sequence: TGTGCCAGCAGTCCCGGCCCGCCCTACGAGCAGTACTTC.